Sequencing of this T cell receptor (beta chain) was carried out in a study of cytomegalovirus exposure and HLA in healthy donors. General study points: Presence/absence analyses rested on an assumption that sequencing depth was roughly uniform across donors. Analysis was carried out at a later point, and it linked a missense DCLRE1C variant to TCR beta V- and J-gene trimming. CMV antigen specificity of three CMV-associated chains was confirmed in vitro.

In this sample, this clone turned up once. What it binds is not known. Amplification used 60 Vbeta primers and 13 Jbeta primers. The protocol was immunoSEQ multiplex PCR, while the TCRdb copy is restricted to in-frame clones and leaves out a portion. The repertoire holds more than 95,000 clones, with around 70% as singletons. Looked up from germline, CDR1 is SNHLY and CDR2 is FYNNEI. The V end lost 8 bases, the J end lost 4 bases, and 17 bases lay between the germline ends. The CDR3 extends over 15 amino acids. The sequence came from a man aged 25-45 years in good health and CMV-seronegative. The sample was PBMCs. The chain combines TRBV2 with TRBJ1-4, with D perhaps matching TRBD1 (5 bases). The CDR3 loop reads CASVGGGEGNEKLFF. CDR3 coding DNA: TGTGCCAGCGTCGGCGGGGGTGAGGGTAATGAAAAACTGTTTTTT.